This TCR beta chain was recovered during a study of cytomegalovirus exposure and HLA in healthy donors. The study's findings and limits: Several V segments, TRBV6-2 and TRBV6-3 among them, could not be told apart and were dropped. Immune exposure data for these donors was limited to CMV serostatus. Among donors in an Asian-associated ancestry cluster, a later analysis reportedly found fewer N-insertions than the roughly 700-donor mean. There were 150 to 200 TCR beta chains listed as cytomegalovirus-associated.

Details on this clone: The antigen remains undetermined.

The primer mix had 60 Vbeta and 13 Jbeta primers. TCRdb's copy holds only in-frame clones and misses some; the assay was immunoSEQ multiplex PCR. The specimen's table records under 150,000 clones. This CDR3 is built from 15 residues. Trimming pared 0 bases from V and 0 bases from J, leaving 9 bases between. CDR1 and CDR2 from the germline V gene are SGHTA and FQGNSA. The V and J genes are TRBV7-2 and TRBJ2-7; D not resolved. This clonotype originated in a man aged 35 to 55 in good health and CMV-seronegative. The specimen was PBMCs. CDR3 loop: CASSLALAVSYEQYF. As DNA, the CDR3 is TGTGCCAGCAGCTTAGCGCTGGCGGTCTCCTACGAGCAGTACTTC.